The present entry profiles one T cell receptor beta chain with its context. Its antigen is currently unknown. The repertoire was sequenced with immunoSEQ multiplex PCR; TCRdb's copy has only in-frame clones and lacks some. The sample has about 140,000 clones, more than 85% seen once; the top ten hold 12%. The sample comes from a study of T cell responses to AZD1222 COVID-19 vaccine. Study-level points and caveats: Seropositive AZD1222 recipients at baseline numbered only five or six. CD4 TCRs linked to vaccination spanned spike, dominating at 160-218 and 743-854. Reportedly, nearly half the spike-specific TCRs target unmutated variant regions.

Sequencing was performed on peripheral blood, taken after recovery from COVID-19. The sequence derives from an adult who had recovered from COVID-19.

Here the CDR3 reads CASRTGGSNEQFF. CDR3 coding DNA: TGTGCCAGCAGGACTGGAGGGAGCAATGAGCAGTTCTTC. This chain connects TRBV6-5 to TRBJ2-1; D perhaps matches TRBD2 (6 bases). Trimming took off 6 bases at V and 6 bases at J, with 12 bases between the two ends. Germline CDR1 MNHEY, CDR2 SVGAGI. The CDR3 covers 13 residues.